Each of the 28 T cell receptor beta chains below was sequenced from the same sample in a study of T cell responses to AZD1222 COVID-19 vaccine (dated by TCRdb to the early 2020s). What the time point label conveys for this sample: baseline before first vaccination. Receptor amplification or capture employed the immunoSEQ multiplex PCR assay. This immuneACCESS table, as held by TCRdb, lists in-frame sequences with V and J called but not all clones. Of the missing ones, under half trace to an unresolved V gene in checked studies; the others have no known cause. The sample contains about 85,000 clones, roughly 86% of them found a single time. The ten largest clones add up to roughly 6% of the sample. Sequenced material: peripheral blood, taken on day 0 of AZD1222 vaccination. The receptors were sampled from an adult in good health.

The chain combines TRBV11-2 with TRBJ2-1; 8 bases are shared with TRBD2. This CDR3 is built from 16 residues. Germline CDR1 reads SGHAT; CDR2 reads FQNNGV. The V and J ends lost 5 bases and 5 bases, in that order; junction bases with no gene match: 11. CDR3 sequence (DNA): TGTGCCAGCAGCGCCTACCTCGCGGGAGGAAACAATGAGCAGTTCTTC. Protein: CASSAYLAGGNNEQFF.

The chain couples TRBV5-5 to TRBJ2-1, with D perhaps TRBD1 or TRBD2 (5 bases each). The CDR3 contains 15 residues. Germline V lookup: CDR1 SGHKS, CDR2 YYEKEE (reference sequence). V lost 4 bases to trimming and J lost 8 bases, with 19 bases between them. The CDR3 is CASSRFSSRGDEQFF. CDR3 DNA sequence: TGTGCCAGCAGCCGATTTAGCTCCCGAGGGGATGAGCAGTTCTTC.

This chain uses TRBV4-1 with TRBJ1-2; TRBD1 agrees at 9 bases. Per the germline V gene, CDR1 is MGHRA and CDR2 is YSYEKL. With 4 bases clipped from V and 6 bases from J, the junction kept 18 bases outside the gene matches. The CDR3 is made up of 18 amino acids. CDR3 in amino acids: CASSPRVVGGQGQDGYTF. CDR3 coding DNA: TGCGCCAGCAGCCCCCGAGTCGTAGGGGGACAGGGACAAGATGGCTACACCTTC.

This chain links TRBV7-9 with TRBJ2-7; maybe TRBD1 (5 bases). From germline, CDR1 is SEHNR and CDR2 FQNEAQ (reference sequence). This CDR3 has 14 residues. V lost 5 bases and J lost 4, with 15 bases in between. The CDR3 sequence: CASSPGQANYEQYF. For the CDR3, the DNA is TGTGCCAGCAGCCCAGGGCAGGCGAATTACGAGCAGTACTTC.

This clone was detected once. V is TRBV24-1 and J is TRBJ2-3; no clear D gene. Trimming removed 9 bases at V and 0 bases at J, with 6 bases between. From germline, CDR1 is KGHDR and CDR2 SFDVKD. The CDR3 loop spans 12 amino acids. In nucleotides, the CDR3 is TGTGCCACCGCAGCAAGCACAGATACGCAGTATTTT. It is translated as CATAASTDTQYF.

J is TRBJ2-5 and V is TRBV5-1; D is unclear. The germline CDR1 and CDR2 sequences are SGHRS and YFSETQ. This CDR3 has 14 amino acids. The germline V and J ends were trimmed by 3 bases and 5 bases, with 14 bases remaining between them. DNA of the CDR3: TGCGCCAGCAGCTCTCGACTGTCCGCGGAGACCCAGTACTTC. The encoded protein is CASSSRLSAETQYF.

V and J are TRBV6-2 or TRBV6-3 and TRBJ1-2, with D possibly TRBD1 on 6 matching bases. Germline CDR1 is MNHEY and CDR2 is SVGEGT. This CDR3 contains 14 residues. Trimming shortened V by 0 bases and J by 5 bases, and 10 bases separated the two germline ends. Here the CDR3 DNA reads TGTGCCAGCAGTTACTCGGCAGGGGCGTATGGCTACACCTTC. Translating it yields CASSYSAGAYGYTF.

The rearrangement links TRBV30 to TRBJ1-6, with D possibly being TRBD1 (5 bases). The germline V gene encodes CDR1 GTSNPN and CDR2 SVGIG (reference sequence). The CDR3 is 15 residues long. The V gene lost 4 bases and the J gene lost 7 bases, with 17 bases spanning the gap. DNA for the CDR3: TGTGCCTGGACCCCAGGGAGGGGAGGGAATTCACCCCTCCACTTT. Protein: CAWTPGRGGNSPLHF. Combining the CDR3 with reference TRBV30 and TRBJ1-6 gives the whole variable domain SQTIHQWPATLVQPVGSPLSLECTVEGTSNPNLYWYRQAAGRGLQLLFYSVGIGQISSEVPQNLSASRPQDRQFILSSKKLLLSDSGFYLCAWTPGRGGNSPLHFGNGTRLTVT.

The V gene is TRBV5-8, the J gene TRBJ2-7, with 7 nucleotides matching TRBD1. Trimming at V came to 4 bases and at J to 6 bases, leaving 4 bases not matched to a gene. Germline V CDR1 and CDR2: SGHTS, YDEGEE. CDR3 length: 12 residues. In nucleotides, the CDR3 is TGTGCCAGCAGCATGACAGGGCCCGAGCAGTACTTC. As protein: CASSMTGPEQYF.

The chain uses TRBV5-1 and TRBJ1-6, with 7 positions matching TRBD1. Germline lookup yields CDR1 SGHRS and CDR2 YFSETQ. The CDR3 consists of 15 residues. The ends lost 3 bases at V and 5 bases at J; junction bases unmatched: 5. The CDR3 DNA sequence: TGCGCCAGCAGCTCAGGGGGGGCGGATAATTCACCCCTCCACTTT. Its translation is CASSSGGADNSPLHF. The variable domain in full, completed from reference TRBV5-1 and TRBJ1-6, reads KAGVTQTPRYLIKTRGQQVTLSCSPISGHRSVSWYQQTPGQGLQFLFEYFSETQRNKGNFPGRFSGRQFSNSRSEMNVSTLELGDSALYLCASSSGGADNSPLHFGNGTRLTVT.

The genes are TRBV18 and TRBJ1-3; D uncertain. The CDR3 is 15 residues long. Germline lookup yields CDR1 KGHSH and CDR2 LQKENI. Trimming shortened V by 2 bases and J by 0 bases, and 8 bases separated the two germline ends. CDR3 bases: TGTGCCAGCTCACCAGGGTCCTTCTCTGGAAACACCATATATTTT. It encodes CASSPGSFSGNTIYF.

This clone has just one count. The chain uses TRBV10-2 and TRBJ1-4; D not resolved. This CDR3 is built from 14 residues. Per germline, CDR1 WSHSY and CDR2 SAAADI. The V end lost 6 bases, the J end lost 0 bases, and 8 bases lay between the germline ends. CDR3 in DNA: TGCGCCAGCAGCCCACAAGCAACTAATGAAAAACTGTTTTTT. Amino acids: CASSPQATNEKLFF.

The chain combines TRBV12-3 or TRBV12-4 with TRBJ1-1; D gene ambiguous. The germline V and J ends were trimmed by 5 bases and 1 base, with 5 bases remaining between them. The CDR3 loop spans 12 amino acids. CDR3 sequence reads: CASSVGNTEAFF. DNA of the CDR3: TGTGCCAGCAGTGTAGGGAACACTGAAGCTTTCTTT.

V and J are TRBV9 and TRBJ1-6; D is uncertain. Germline loops: CDR1 SGDLS, CDR2 YYNGEE. The CDR3 has 13 residues. V was cut by 4 bases and J by 8 bases, with 10 bases left in between. The CDR3 bases are TGTGCCAGCAGCCCGGACGGCGATTCACCCCTCCACTTT. This sequence encodes CASSPDGDSPLHF.

This clone appeared once. The rearrangement joins TRBV19 to TRBJ2-7, with TRBD2 identical over 8 bases. The CDR3 loop spans 13 amino acids. From germline, CDR1 is LNHDA and CDR2 SQIVND (reference sequence). V dropped 6 bases and J dropped 4; count of bases not matched to a gene: 5. CDR3 DNA: TGTGCCAGTAGCGAGCGGGAGCGGTACGAGCAGTACTTC. Amino acids: CASSERERYEQYF.

This clone was seen only once. V usage is TRBV6-4 and J usage is TRBJ2-7, with TRBD2 identical over 7 bases. The germline gives CDR1 MRHNA, CDR2 SNTAGT. The CDR3 covers 20 residues. The trim removed 2 bases at V and 0 bases at J, leaving 19 bases unmatched. CDR3 in amino acids: CASSDPRGSGPTESSYEQYF. CDR3 in DNA: TGTGCCAGCAGTGACCCCCGGGGTAGCGGGCCCACCGAAAGCTCCTACGAGCAGTACTTC.

V is TRBV6-5 and J is TRBJ2-7; TRBD1 might be the D (5 bases). The length of the CDR3 is 12 residues. Germline loops: CDR1 MNHEY, CDR2 SVGAGI. V lost 5 bases to trimming and J lost 2 bases, with 7 bases between them. CDR3 sequence: CASSRGTYEQYF. The CDR3, as DNA: TGTGCCAGCAGTAGGGGTACCTACGAGCAGTACTTC.

The chain couples TRBV4-2 to TRBJ2-3, with TRBD2 as a possible D gene (6 bases). Germline V gives CDR1 LGHNA, CDR2 YNFKEQ. This CDR3 is built from 16 residues. Trimming removed 2 bases at V and 4 bases at J, with 16 bases between. The CDR3 nucleotides are TGTGCCAGCAGCCAAAACGCCGGGAGTAGCGCAGATACGCAGTATTTT. It is translated as CASSQNAGSSADTQYF.

The J gene is TRBJ1-5, the V gene TRBV19, with D hard to call. CDR1 and CDR2 (germline): LNHDA, SQIVND (reference sequence). CDR3 length equals 17 residues. The V end lost 3 bases, the J end lost 0 bases, and 15 bases lay between the germline ends. CDR3: CASSMARGAYSNQPQHF. CDR3 sequence (DNA): TGTGCCAGTAGTATGGCACGGGGTGCCTATAGCAATCAGCCCCAGCATTTT.

The gene calls are TRBV6-5 and TRBJ1-6, with TRBD1 matching 8 bases. Germline CDR1 MNHEY, CDR2 SVGAGI. Trimming removed 4 bases from V and 7 bases from J; junction bases left unmatched: 9. This CDR3 spans 16 amino acids. CDR3 residues: CASSSTAGGYNSPLHF. The CDR3 bases are TGTGCCAGCAGTTCCACGGCAGGGGGCTACAATTCACCCCTCCACTTT.

The rearrangement uses TRBV12-2 and TRBJ2-2; the DNA was not compared with TRBD2, the D call given in the table. TRBV12-2 is a pseudogene locus. The CDR3 sequence is 24 residues long. For the CDR3, the DNA is TGTGCAAGTCGCACCGTTACACGACACGTAAATAAACTAGCGGGAGGGCCAACCACCGGGGAGCTGTTTTTT. It encodes CASRTVTRHVNKLAGGPTTGELFF.

This chain links TRBV5-1 with TRBJ1-5, with 10 bases matching TRBD1. The CDR3 covers 15 residues. Germline V gene lookup returns CDR1 SGHRS and CDR2 YFSETQ. V was pared by 0 bases and J by 3 bases, with 0 bases of the junction left unmatched. The CDR3 sequence: CASSLGQGANQPQHF. CDR3 DNA sequence: TGCGCCAGCAGCTTGGGACAGGGGGCCAATCAGCCCCAGCATTTT.

The chain links TRBV25-1 to TRBJ2-7; D ambiguous. CDR3 length: 13 amino acids. Germline lookup yields CDR1 MGHDK and CDR2 SYGVNS. Trimming removed 1 base at V and 5 bases at J, with 9 bases between. The CDR3 protein is CASSEFGDHEQYF. The DNA of the CDR3 is TGTGCCAGCAGTGAATTTGGAGATCACGAGCAGTACTTC.

This chain uses TRBV6-6 with TRBJ1-6, with D perhaps matching TRBD1 (6 bases). The CDR3 contains 13 residues. The germline CDR1 and CDR2 sequences are MNHNY and SVGAGI (reference sequence). Trimming shortened V by 6 bases and J by 9 bases, and 12 bases separated the two germline ends. The CDR3 reads CASSQTGPSPLHF. CDR3 nucleotides: TGTGCCAGCAGCCAGACAGGCCCTTCACCCCTCCACTTT.

The chain employs TRBV18 and TRBJ2-1, with 9 bases fitting TRBD1. CDR3 length: 17 residues. Trimming cost V 1 base and J 7 bases; bases outside gene matches: 11. Germline V gene lookup returns CDR1 KGHSH and CDR2 LQKENI. In DNA, the CDR3 is TGTGCCAGCTCACCACGTACCCTGGGACAGGGAAGGAATGAGCAGTTCTTC. Its protein product is CASSPRTLGQGRNEQFF.

The genes are TRBV7-8 and TRBJ1-3; D is undetermined. The CDR3 is 16 amino acids. Looked up from germline, CDR1 is SGHVS and CDR2 is FQNEAQ. The V and J ends lost 5 bases and 4 bases respectively, with 18 bases between them. The CDR3 region is CASSPRLGNRGNTIYF. In DNA form, the CDR3 reads TGTGCCAGCAGCCCTAGGCTGGGCAACCGAGGAAACACCATATATTTT. Supplemented by reference TRBV7-8 and TRBJ1-3, the full variable domain reads GAGVSQSPRYKVAKRGQDVALRCDPISGHVSLFWYQQALGQGPEFLTYFQNEAQLDKSGLPSDRFFAERPEGSVSTLKIQRTQQEDSAVYLCASSPRLGNRGNTIYFGEGSWLTVV.

CDR3 sequence (DNA): TGTGCCAGCAGGTCATCCGGAACCAGGTACTACGAGCAGTACTTC. This codes for CASRSSGTRYYEQYF. The chain joins TRBV28 to TRBJ2-7; D not certain. Per germline, CDR1 MDHEN and CDR2 SYDVKM. The CDR3 extends over 15 amino acids. Trimming left V 6 bases short and J 3 bases short, with 18 bases between.

DNA of the CDR3: TGTGCCAGCAGCGTAGCTACCTGGACTAGCGGGAAGGGGGGCGAGCAGTACTTC. The encoded protein is CASSVATWTSGKGGEQYF. J is TRBJ2-7 and V is TRBV9; TRBD2 agrees at 12 bases. The germline V gene encodes CDR1 SGDLS and CDR2 YYNGEE. This CDR3 is built from 18 residues. The V segment lost 0 bases and the J segment 6 bases; nucleotides outside the gene matches: 13. Supplemented by reference TRBV9 and TRBJ2-7, the full variable domain reads DSGVTQTPKHLITATGQRVTLRCSPRSGDLSVYWYQQSLDQGLQFLIQYYNGEERAKGNILERFSAQQFPDLHSELNLSSLELGDSALYFCASSVATWTSGKGGEQYFGPGTRLTVT.